This T cell receptor beta chain stems from a study of T-cell memory formation after mild COVID-19. Findings and caveats of the study: Cross-reactive memory seemingly joined, as some responding clones were found in pre-infection memory. Shrinking CD4+ clones were chiefly CM and EM; CD8+ ones were chiefly EMRA.

5'RACE primed at constant segments yielded TCR alpha and TCR beta cDNA libraries bearing sample barcodes and UMIs. Each CDR3 protein gets one entry after TCRdb re-called the 5' RACE reads with MiXCR. This sample has hundreds of thousands of distinct CDR3 sequences, with roughly 17% found just once. A remark on this clonotype: Its antigen remains unidentified.

CDR1 is LNHNV and CDR2 is YYDKDF in the germline V gene (reference sequence). V lost 0 bases and J 3 bases, leaving 11 bases between the germline ends. The CDR3 consists of 15 residues. This rearrangement joins TRBV15 to TRBJ1-2; the D gene is possibly TRBD1 (5 bases). This TCR came from an adult woman who had mild COVID-19 (a few samples of this study predate the infection). Cell type and time point are not known. Sequencing was carried out using PBMCs or a T cell subset sorted from them (not recorded which). DNA for the CDR3: TGTGCCACCAGCAGAGACCCGGGGACGGACTATGGCTACACCTTC. Its translation is CATSRDPGTDYGYTF.